This T cell receptor (beta chain) is drawn from a study of early T cells in non-severe SARS-CoV-2 infection. TCRdb processed the 5' RACE reads anew with MiXCR; each CDR3 protein has one entry. The sample contains about 90,000 distinct CDR3 sequences, more than 10% of which appear only once. Material: whole blood, obtained at baseline. The TCR comes from an adult who was a healthcare worker with PCR-confirmed SARS-CoV-2 infection or an uninfected control (not recorded which).

CDR3 sequence (DNA): TGTGCCAGCAGACCCGGGGTAGGGGGGACCTACAATGAGCAGTTCTTC. Protein: CASRPGVGGTYNEQFF. J is TRBJ2-1 and V is TRBV12-3 or TRBV12-4, with D perhaps TRBD1 or TRBD2 (6 bases each). Deletions cut 6 bases from V and 2 bases from J, with 17 bases between. This CDR3 is 16 amino acids long.